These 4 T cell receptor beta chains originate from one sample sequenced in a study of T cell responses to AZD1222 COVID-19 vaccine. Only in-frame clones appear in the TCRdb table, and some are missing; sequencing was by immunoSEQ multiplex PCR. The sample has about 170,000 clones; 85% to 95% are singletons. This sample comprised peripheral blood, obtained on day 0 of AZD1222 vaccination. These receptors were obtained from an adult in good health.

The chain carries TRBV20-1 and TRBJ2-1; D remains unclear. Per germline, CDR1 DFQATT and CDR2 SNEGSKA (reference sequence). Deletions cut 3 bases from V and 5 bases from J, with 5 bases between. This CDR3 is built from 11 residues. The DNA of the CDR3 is TGCAGTGCTAGCATAGACAATGAGCAGTTCTTC. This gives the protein CSASIDNEQFF.

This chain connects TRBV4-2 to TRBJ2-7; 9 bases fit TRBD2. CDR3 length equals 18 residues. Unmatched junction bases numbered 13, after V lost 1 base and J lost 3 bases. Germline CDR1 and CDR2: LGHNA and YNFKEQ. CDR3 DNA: TGTGCCAGCAGCCAAGTTGGGCCTGCGGCGGGAGGGTTCTACGAGCAGTACTTC. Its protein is CASSQVGPAAGGFYEQYF.

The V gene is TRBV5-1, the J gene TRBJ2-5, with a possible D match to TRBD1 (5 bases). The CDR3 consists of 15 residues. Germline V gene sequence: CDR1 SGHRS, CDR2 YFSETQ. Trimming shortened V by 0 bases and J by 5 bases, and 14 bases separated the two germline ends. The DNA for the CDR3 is TGCGCCAGCAGCTTGGGTTCCCAGGGAAAGGAGACCCAGTACTTC. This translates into CASSLGSQGKETQYF.

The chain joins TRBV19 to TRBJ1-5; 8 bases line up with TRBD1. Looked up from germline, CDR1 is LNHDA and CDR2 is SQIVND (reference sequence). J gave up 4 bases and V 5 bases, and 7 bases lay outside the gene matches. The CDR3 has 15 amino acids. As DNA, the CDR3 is TGTGCCAGTAGTTGGGACCACAGGGGGAATCAGCCCCAGCATTTT. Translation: CASSWDHRGNQPQHF.